Listed below are T cell receptor beta chains from one sample, sequenced in a study of blood T cell repertoires in COVID-19. The protocol was immunoSEQ multiplex PCR, while the TCRdb copy is restricted to in-frame clones and leaves out a portion. The sample contains 120,000 to 150,000 clones, roughly 80% of which appear only once. The sample taken for sequencing was peripheral blood. The receptors derive from a human donor in a cohort sampled during active COVID-19. Both conserved end residues are part of each CDR3. The order of the fields is D gene, J gene, clone size, V gene, CDR3 DNA, CDR3 protein. The D gene is left open where the match is weak. Size is stated for part of the rows, as once, few or many counts, or as a class when the clone is expanded.

TRBD1 | TRBJ1-4 | . | TRBV18 | TGTGCCAGCTCACCGGGACAGGATAATGAAAAACTGTTTTTT | CASSPGQDNEKLFF
TRBD1 | TRBJ1-6 | . | TRBV30 | TGTGCCTGCCTAGGACAGGTGGATTCACCCCTCCACTTT | CACLGQVDSPLHF
. | TRBJ1-2 | few | TRBV4-3 | TGCGCCAGCAGCCACAACACAATACAGGGTATTGGCTATGGCTACACCTTC | CASSHNTIQGIGYGYTF
TRBD1 | TRBJ2-2 | . | TRBV7-9 | TGTGCCAGCAGCCCCGCAGGGACAGCGAACACCGGGGAGCTGTTTTTT | CASSPAGTANTGELFF
. | TRBJ1-5 | . | TRBV2 | TGTGCCAGCAGTGGCGACATCAATCAGCCCCAGCATTTT | CASSGDINQPQHF
. | TRBJ1-1 | . | TRBV18 | TGTGCCAGCTCACCGGGCCTCCAAGGGGGAGCTTTCTTT | CASSPGLQGGAFF
. | TRBJ2-1 | . | TRBV4-3 | TGCGCCAGCAGCGTCCGCCGGAGCGGGCTTTACAATGAGCAGTTCTTC | CASSVRRSGLYNEQFF
. | TRBJ1-5 | many | TRBV2 | TGTGCCAGCAGTGGCCTGAGGCAGACTATGAATCAGCCCCAGCATTTT | CASSGLRQTMNQPQHF
. | TRBJ1-1 | once | TRBV5-1 | TGCGCCAGCAGCCATGAGGACTGGGACACTGAAGCTTTCTTT | CASSHEDWDTEAFF
. | TRBJ2-7 | . | TRBV9 | TGTGCCAGCAGCGGGCAGGGTCACGAGCAGTACTTC | CASSGQGHEQYF
TRBD2 | TRBJ2-3 | . | TRBV20-1 | TGCAGTGCTAGTGGGACTAGCGGGGGAATAGATACGCAGTATTTT | CSASGTSGGIDTQYF
TRBD1 | TRBJ1-2 | . | TRBV2 | TGTGCCAGCAGCGTGACAGGGGGAGGCTACACCTTC | CASSVTGGGYTF
TRBD1 | TRBJ2-4 | . | TRBV24-1 | TGTGCCACCAGTGATTTCTGGACAGGGGAGGCCAAAAACATTCAGTACTTC | CATSDFWTGEAKNIQYF
TRBD2 | TRBJ2-1 | . | TRBV18 | TGTGCCAGCTCACCCTCACTAGCGGGGGGGCGTCTGGATGAGCAGTTCTTC | CASSPSLAGGRLDEQFF
. | TRBJ2-2 | . | TRBV19 | TGTGCCAGTAGCCAGGAACCGACCGGGGAGCTGTTTTTT | CASSQEPTGELFF
. | TRBJ2-2 | . | TRBV2 | TGTGCCAGCAGTGAAATAGGGACTCCGAACACCGGGGAGCTGTTTTTT | CASSEIGTPNTGELFF
. | TRBJ1-1 | . | TRBV12-3/TRBV12-4 | TGTGCCAGCAGTTTAAAGGGAGGTACTGAAGCTTTCTTT | CASSLKGGTEAFF
TRBD1 | TRBJ1-6 | . | TRBV6-5 | TGTGCCAGCAGTTACGGTACAGGGGTAAATTCACCCCTCCACTTT | CASSYGTGVNSPLHF
. | TRBJ2-7 | . | TRBV6-2/TRBV6-3 | TGTGCCAGCAGTTACGGCGGGACGGTTCCCTACGAGCAGTACTTC | CASSYGGTVPYEQYF
. | TRBJ2-7 | . | TRBV30 | TGTGCCTGGAGTCGAGAGTACGAGCAGTACTTC | CAWSREYEQYF
. | TRBJ2-2 | . | TRBV6-6 | TGTGCCAGCAGTTACGAAGGGGGGGCGAACACCGGGGAGCTGTTTTTT | CASSYEGGANTGELFF
. | TRBJ2-5 | . | TRBV7-9 | TGTGCCAGCAGCTTAGCGATCGGACAGAAAGAGACCCAGTACTTC | CASSLAIGQKETQYF
. | TRBJ2-3 | . | TRBV2 | TGTGCCACCCAAGCTGTTTCTAGCACAGATACGCAGTATTTT | CATQAVSSTDTQYF
. | TRBJ2-7 | . | TRBV19 | TGTGCCAGTAGTACCGTACCCGGGGACGAGCAGTACTTC | CASSTVPGDEQYF
. | TRBJ1-1 | once | TRBV5-1 | TGCGCCAGCAGCTTCCGAGCAAACGAGGGAAGTCACACTGAAGCTTTCTTT | CASSFRANEGSHTEAFF
. | TRBJ1-1 | . | TRBV4-3 | TGCGCCAGCAGCCAAGATAGTAGGGGCGCCGACACTGAAGCTTTCTTT | CASSQDSRGADTEAFF
. | TRBJ1-3 | . | TRBV28 | TGTGCCAGCAGTAATCCCGGGGGACCGAACTCTGGAAACACCATATATTTT | CASSNPGGPNSGNTIYF
TRBD1 | TRBJ1-6 | . | TRBV6-2/TRBV6-3 | TGTGCCAGCAGTGGTCGGACAGGGGGAAATTCACCCCTCCACTTT | CASSGRTGGNSPLHF
TRBD1 | TRBJ1-1 | few | TRBV6-5 | TGTGCCAGCAGCGATATGAACAGGGGAGCTGAAGCTTTCTTT | CASSDMNRGAEAFF
. | TRBJ1-2 | . | TRBV18 | TGTGCCAGCTCAGAGCAGGCGGGCTCTGGCTACACCTTC | CASSEQAGSGYTF
. | TRBJ1-3 | . | TRBV28 | TGTGCCAGCAGTTTATGGTCAAACTCTGGAAACACCATATATTTT | CASSLWSNSGNTIYF
. | TRBJ2-5 | . | TRBV4-3 | TGCGCCAGCAGCCAACCACCTGAGGGGACCCAGTACTTC | CASSQPPEGTQYF
TRBD1 | TRBJ2-4 | . | TRBV9 | TGTGCCAGCAGCCTGGGACAGGGGACTCAGTACTTC | CASSLGQGTQYF
. | TRBJ1-6 | . | TRBV5-6 | TGTGCCAGCAGCTTGGGAGGCGCCTATCAATATAATTCACCCCTCCACTTT | CASSLGGAYQYNSPLHF
. | TRBJ2-3 | . | TRBV6-6 | TGTGCCAGCACTTACGGGACTCGCGAAACCTATACGCAGTATTTT | CASTYGTRETYTQYF
TRBD1 | TRBJ1-2 | . | TRBV5-1 | TGCGCCAGCAGCCCGGGGACAGGGCACGGCTACACCTTC | CASSPGTGHGYTF
. | TRBJ1-4 | . | TRBV5-1 | TGCGCCAGCAGCCATACGTCCGACCCGGGTGAAAAACTGTTTTTT | CASSHTSDPGEKLFF
TRBD1 | TRBJ2-7 | . | TRBV27 | TGTGCCAGCAGTCCCTGGGGACAGTCCTACGAGCAGTACTTC | CASSPWGQSYEQYF
TRBD1 | TRBJ2-2 | . | TRBV9 | TGTGCCAGCAGTTTACAGGGGTCACCCATGAACACCGGGGAGCTGTTTTTT | CASSLQGSPMNTGELFF
TRBD2 | TRBJ2-5 | . | TRBV5-1 | TGCGCCAGCAGCTTGGCCGGGAGGCTAGCGGGGGCCGGGGGAGAGACCCAGTACTTC | CASSLAGRLAGAGGETQYF
TRBD1 | TRBJ2-7 | . | TRBV12-3/TRBV12-4 | TGTGCCAGCAGCCCGGGACAGCTCTACGAGCAGTACTTC | CASSPGQLYEQYF
. | TRBJ2-2 | . | TRBV6-5 | TGTGCCAGCAGTTTTGGGCAGGGGGGCGGGGAGCTGTTTTTT | CASSFGQGGGELFF
TRBD1 | TRBJ1-4 | . | TRBV19 | TGTGCCAGTAGTATCGGGCCCGGGACAGCAACTAATGAAAAACTGTTTTTT | CASSIGPGTATNEKLFF
. | TRBJ1-6 | . | TRBV2 | TGTGCCAGCAGTGTGGCTGGGCACCCAAAAGGTTCACCCCTCCACTTT | CASSVAGHPKGSPLHF
TRBD1 | TRBJ1-2 | . | TRBV29-1 | TGCAGCGCGTCGGGACAGGGGGGAGGCTACACCTTC | CSASGQGGGYTF
. | TRBJ2-4 | . | TRBV5-8 | TGTGCCAGCAGCTTTCTACGGGGAGAGGTGTACTTC | CASSFLRGEVYF
. | TRBJ1-2 | . | TRBV6-1 | TGTGCCAGCAGTTCTCAACAGGGTGTTGGCTACACCTTC | CASSSQQGVGYTF
TRBD1 | TRBJ1-1 | . | TRBV15 | TGTGCCACCAGCGTCCGACAGGGAGGCACTGAAGCTTTCTTT | CATSVRQGGTEAFF
. | TRBJ1-2 | . | TRBV3-1/TRBV3-2 | TGTGCCAGCAGCCAAGCGGACGGGGGGCATTATGGCTACACCTTC | CASSQADGGHYGYTF
TRBD1 | TRBJ2-7 | . | TRBV19 | TGTGCCAGTACCTTCTCAGGGACAGCCGAGCAGTACTTC | CASTFSGTAEQYF
. | TRBJ1-1 | . | TRBV3-1/TRBV3-2 | TGTGCCAGCAGCCAAGGAGGAGGGGCATGGACTGAAGCTTTCTTT | CASSQGGGAWTEAFF
. | TRBJ1-1 | . | TRBV4-3 | TGCGCCAGCAGCCAAGAGTGGCCAACCATGAACACTGAAGCTTTCTTT | CASSQEWPTMNTEAFF